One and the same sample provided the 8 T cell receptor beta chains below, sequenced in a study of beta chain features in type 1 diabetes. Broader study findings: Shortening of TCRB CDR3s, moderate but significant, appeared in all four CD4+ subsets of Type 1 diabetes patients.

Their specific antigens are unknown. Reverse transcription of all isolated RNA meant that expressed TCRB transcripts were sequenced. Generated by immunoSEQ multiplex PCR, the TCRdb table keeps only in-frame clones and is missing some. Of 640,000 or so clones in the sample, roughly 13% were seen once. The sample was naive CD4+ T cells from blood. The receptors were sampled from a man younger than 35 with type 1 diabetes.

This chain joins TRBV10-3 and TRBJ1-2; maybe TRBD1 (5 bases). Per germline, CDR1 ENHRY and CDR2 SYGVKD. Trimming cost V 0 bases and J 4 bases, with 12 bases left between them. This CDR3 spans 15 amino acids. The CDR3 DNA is TGTGCCATCAGTGAGTCGAGGGACGGCCTCTATGGCTACACCTTC. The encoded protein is CAISESRDGLYGYTF.

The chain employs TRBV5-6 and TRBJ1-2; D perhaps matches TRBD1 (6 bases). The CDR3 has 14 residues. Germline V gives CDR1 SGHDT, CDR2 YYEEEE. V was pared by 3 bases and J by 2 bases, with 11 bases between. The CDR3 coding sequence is TGTGCCAGCAGCTCGGGACACACAAACTATGGCTACACCTTC. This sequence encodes CASSSGHTNYGYTF.

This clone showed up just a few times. The CDR3 region has the DNA TGTGCCAGCAGTTTTCCAGGTTCTACTAATGAAAAACTGTTTTTT. Translating gives CASSFPGSTNEKLFF. This chain uses TRBV28 with TRBJ1-4; the D is unclear. Trimming cost V 3 bases and J 2 bases, with 10 bases left between them. Per germline, CDR1 MDHEN and CDR2 SYDVKM. CDR3 length: 15 amino acids.

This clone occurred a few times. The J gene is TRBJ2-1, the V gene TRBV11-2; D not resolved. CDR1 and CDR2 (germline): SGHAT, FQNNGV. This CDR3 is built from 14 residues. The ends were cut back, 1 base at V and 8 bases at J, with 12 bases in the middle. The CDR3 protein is CASSLAGDLDEQFF. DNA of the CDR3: TGTGCCAGCAGCTTAGCAGGCGATCTGGATGAGCAGTTCTTC.

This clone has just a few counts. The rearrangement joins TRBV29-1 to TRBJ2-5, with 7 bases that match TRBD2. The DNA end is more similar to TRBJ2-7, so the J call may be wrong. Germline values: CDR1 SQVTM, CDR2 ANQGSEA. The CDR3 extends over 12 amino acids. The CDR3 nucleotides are TGCAGCGTTAGCGGGGACGGGTACGAGCAGTACTTC. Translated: CSVSGDGYEQYF.

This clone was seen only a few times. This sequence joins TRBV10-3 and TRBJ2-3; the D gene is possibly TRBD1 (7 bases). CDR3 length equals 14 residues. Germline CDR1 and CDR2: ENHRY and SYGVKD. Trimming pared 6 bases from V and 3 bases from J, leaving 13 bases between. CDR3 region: CAIRQGGSTDTQYF. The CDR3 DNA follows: TGTGCCATCAGGCAGGGGGGTTCGACAGATACGCAGTATTTT.

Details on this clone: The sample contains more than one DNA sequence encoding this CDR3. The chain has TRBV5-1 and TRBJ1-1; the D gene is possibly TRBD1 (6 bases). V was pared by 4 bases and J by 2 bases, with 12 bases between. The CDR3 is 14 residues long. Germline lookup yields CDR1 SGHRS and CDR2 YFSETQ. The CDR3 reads CASSPRTVNTEAFF. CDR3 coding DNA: TGCGCCAGCAGCCCCCGGACAGTAAACACTGAAGCTTTCTTT. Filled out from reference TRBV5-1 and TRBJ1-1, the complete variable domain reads KAGVTQTPRYLIKTRGQQVTLSCSPISGHRSVSWYQQTPGQGLQFLFEYFSETQRNKGNFPGRFSGRQFSNSRSEMNVSTLELGDSALYLCASSPRTVNTEAFFGQGTRLTVV.

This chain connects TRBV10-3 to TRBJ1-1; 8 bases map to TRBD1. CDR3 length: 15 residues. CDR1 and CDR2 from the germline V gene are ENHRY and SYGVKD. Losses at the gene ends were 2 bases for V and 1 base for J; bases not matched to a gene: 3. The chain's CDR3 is CAISEPGQGNTEAFF. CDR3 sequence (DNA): TGTGCCATCAGTGAGCCCGGACAGGGGAACACTGAAGCTTTCTTT.